This TCR beta chain was identified in a study of cytomegalovirus exposure and HLA in healthy donors (dated by TCRdb to the late 2010s). Study-level background: According to an earlier analysis of 587 of the donors, about 179 million T cells yielded over 90 million unique TCR beta sequences and 276 Gb of sequence data. Donor age, sex, ethnicity and CMV serostatus were compiled alongside the repertoire data. Typing coverage varied by locus: about 620-630 donors for A, B, C, DRB1 and DQB1; approximately 500 for DQA1; some 610 for DPA1; under 490 for DPB1. Both class I and class II loci were covered by HLA typing, at four-digit resolution. Several DR-DQ haplotypes were treated as single units for association and clustering because of strong linkage in the cohort. In a later genetic analysis, genome-wide SNP genotypes for about 55% of the roughly 670 donors were used, and that subset was treated as a discovery cohort. On average, 235,054 unique TCR beta nucleotide sequences were sequenced per donor among 300 to 500 genotyped donors of the cohort, with roughly 20% of those sequences being non-productive. Rather than drawing on any new phenotypic data, the later analysis identified candidate immune exposures from TCR beta sequences and the way those sequences occurred across donors. The study combined high-throughput TCR immunosequencing, statistical association of individual TCRs with disease status, and machine learning to predict cytomegalovirus infection status. The study was designed to test whether signatures of past pathogen exposure could be identified by cataloging public T cell receptors. Among the roughly 410 genotyped donors, roughly 80% belonged to the genetic ancestry cluster associated with self-reported Caucasian donors. A later analysis re-analyzed previously published TCR beta repertoires from 650 to 800 donors and added high-resolution HLA genotyping to study TCR occurrence patterns. In an earlier analysis of roughly 580 of the donors, high-throughput TCR beta sequencing was used to judge whether each TCR beta V gene segment behaved as functional or pseudogenic. The study profiled the T cell repertoires of fewer than 850 subjects by immunosequencing and related them to cytomegalovirus serostatus. Every discovery cohort repertoire had been produced on one sequencing platform. In addition to the first cohort of roughly 670 subjects, a separate validation cohort of 130 or so different subjects was used. An early release covering about 600 HLA-typed donors comprised approximately 290 gigabases of sequencing data and around 86 million unique TCR sequences.

Study-wide findings and limitations: It was suggested by the authors that the approach could potentially be generalized to other disease states and immunological phenotypes. Some IMGT-functional V segments, including TRBV6-2 and TRBV6-3, could not be distinguished by the 87-base-pair reads and were therefore excluded. The only immune exposure information available for the cohort was CMV serostatus. An association between a missense DCLRE1C variant and V-gene and J-gene trimming of TCR beta chains was found in a later genetic analysis and replicated in an independent cohort. In the study, 150 to 200 TCR beta chains were listed as associated with cytomegalovirus. Because some donors lacked HLA typing at each locus, the association tests relied only on the typed subset. Because counts were too low, roughly 16 rarely observed V segments, including chromosome 9 orphons, were left out of the earlier analysis of a few hundred of the donors. Presence/absence analyses assumed roughly uniform sequencing depth across donors, an assumption that may not hold. In a later analysis, HLA-associated TCR beta chains showed more clonal expansion and lower generation probabilities than non-associated chains that were equally common. In a later analysis, several top co-occurrence clusters were reported to appear linked to parvovirus B19, influenza, CMV and Epstein-Barr virus. According to a later genetic analysis, donors in an Asian-associated ancestry cluster had fewer N-insertions in productive TCRs than the approximately 670-donor mean. An earlier analysis of approximately 570 of the donors showed that most TCR beta V segments appeared in productive rearrangements either about 87% or about 30% of the time, which broadly matched IMGT annotations. Cytomegalovirus status was reported to be diagnosed by the classifier with high specificity and sensitivity in both the original and validation cohorts. Most CMV-associated TCR beta chains appeared to be HLA-restricted in a later analysis, and the HLA associations seemed to be driven largely by CMV exposure. The sequencing pipeline was judged likely to have produced a cluster of highly shared sequence variants as a technical artifact. This cohort had only TCR beta chains sequenced, and the lack of alpha or paired-chain data limited which features could be detected. According to a later analysis, TCR association rates differed among HLA loci, with DRB1 alleles showing the most associated TCRs and HLA-C alleles showing the fewest. When HLA alleles, especially DR and DQ, strongly co-occurred, attributing TCR associations to individual alleles was difficult. Linkage disequilibrium might explain the correlated functional status among segregating V segments, but an unknown experimental factor could not be ruled out. Across donors, most TCR sequences were observed very rarely, whereas some public TCRs were present in many individuals. At a false discovery rate of 0.05, a later analysis linked fewer than 20,000 TCR beta sequences to specific HLA alleles. A further reported finding was that TCR beta sequences accurately predicted the HLA-A and HLA-B alleles for most subjects in the first cohort. A few of the identified cytomegalovirus-associated TCR beta chains were confirmed in vitro to be specific for cytomegalovirus antigens.

The cohort comprised approximately 700 healthy bone marrow donors. All cohort members were sampled while nominally healthy, although unrecorded immune exposures were likely present. The donor tested CMV seronegative and was one of the 352 seronegative cohort members. Every donor gave a peripheral blood sample, and the peripheral blood mononuclear cells from that sample were used for TCR beta sequencing. The Qiagen DNeasy Blood Extraction Kit was used to extract genomic DNA from the blood cell samples. Libraries came from the immunoSEQ multiplex PCR assay. The multiplex PCR relied on a mix of 60 forward primers for TCR Vbeta segments and 13 reverse primers for TCR Jbeta segments. The CDR3 region of rearranged TCR beta genes was amplified from genomic DNA by a multiplex PCR assay. The amplified TCR beta libraries were sequenced on the Illumina HiSeq System as 87-base-pair reads. In the original analysis: Across the roughly 640 repertoires, a later analysis counted tens of millions of unique TCR beta chains, around 11 million of which were shared by at least two donors. To remove PCR and sequencing errors, raw reads were error-corrected and collapsed into unique sequences using a nearest-neighbor algorithm that merged closely related sequences. Alignment of CDR3 sequences to IMGT reference sequences was used to assign V, D and J gene segments. For a sequence to be retained, a match of at least six nucleotides was required to both a V gene segment and a J gene segment. Rearrangements were classified as productive when the CDR3 lacked stop codons and remained in frame with V and J, and all other rearrangements were classified as non-productive. Following IMGT convention, CDR3 was defined as the stretch from the second conserved V-encoded cysteine up to the conserved J-encoded phenylalanine. The earlier analysis of about 590 of the donors excluded sequences that lacked an unambiguous match to a single V gene segment. In an earlier analysis of more than 500 of the donors, a V segment was called functional when productive rearrangements were above 56.7%, and segregating when the standard deviation between donors exceeded 5%. To diagnose cytomegalovirus status from the catalog of TCR beta chain sequences, a statistical classification framework was built. In a later analysis, V and J genes were assigned by comparing TCR nucleotide sequences against IMGT/GENE-DB human TR gene sequences. In a later analysis, CDR3 sequences and most-parsimonious VDJ recombination scenarios were assigned using the TCRdist pipeline. A later analysis defined each TCR beta chain by its CDR3 amino acid sequence plus V-gene family, and excluded reads lacking a unique V-gene family. As a way to deal with suspected cross-contamination and a sequencing artifact, a later analysis dropped 592 nucleotide sequences that were highly shared and had low generation probability. For each public chain, a later analysis derived a clonal expansion index from normalized ranks of inferred template counts within each repertoire. In a later analysis, generation probabilities were computed using a VDJ recombination model fitted to out-of-frame rearrangements, and the results were checked against IGoR. A later analysis scored TCR-TCR, TCR-HLA and TCR-CMV co-occurrence with hypergeometric tests, applying a repertoire-size bias correction to TCR pairs. A later analysis estimated false discovery rates by permuting HLA or CMV assignments 20 times. In a later analysis, co-occurring TCRs were grouped using DBSCAN, with TCRdist sequence similarity added in when clustering inside HLA-allele-positive subsets. Co-occurrence clustering excluded repertoires with fewer than 30,000 or more than 120,000 public chains, plus five with anomalous nucleotide sharing. TCRdb provides this immuneACCESS table in a form limited to in-frame rearrangements. Some clones are lacking; in checked studies, under half of them reflect an unresolved V gene, and why the rest are absent is not known. V and J calls and clone size are those listed in that table; D and trimming were worked out from the DNA. The sample table holds about 160,000 clones, of which around four fifths were seen once. Approximately 1.9% of the sample is held by the ten biggest clonotypes.

In the case of this clone: The clone's antigen remains unknown. Per-base qualities were not stored, and no clone one base away is much larger. Additional DNA sequences in this sample encode the identical CDR3.

Its CDR3 holds 13 amino acids, cysteine through phenylalanine. Only the CDR3 portion is preserved as DNA: 39 bases, with reading frame beginning at the first base. V loses 1 base of germline sequence and J loses 1 base, and the interval between the two ends is 4 bases. CDR1 and CDR2, looked up from the germline V gene (reference sequence), are SEHNR and FQNEAQ. The source of this sequence is a man aged 18 to 29 in good health and CMV-seronegative. The chain is encoded by TRBV7-9 joined to TRBJ1-1; no D segment can be confidently identified. Sequencing was done on a sample of PBMCs. The nucleotide sequence reads as follows: TGTGCCAGCAGCTTAGGTAGGAACACTGAAGCTTTCTTT. The resulting protein is CASSLGRNTEAFF. When the CDR3 is completed using the reference TRBV7-9 and TRBJ1-1 genes on either side, the full variable domain is DTGVSQNPRHKITKRGQNVTFRCDPISEHNRLYWYRQTLGQGPEFLTYFQNEAQLEKSRLLSDRFSAERPKGSFSTLEIQRTEQGDSAMYLCASSLGRNTEAFFGQGTRLTVV.